This TCR beta chain appears in the sequencing data of a study of shared clonotypes between healthy human individuals. Study in general: Three men and two women, aged 18 to 49, were donors.

Overall study results and limits: Sequencing depth was predicted to influence how clonotypes are shared among donors. Non-shared clonotypes were found to have lower generation probabilities than the clonotypes that were shared by all four of the sorted-subset donors.

TCRdb's table, derived via immunoSEQ multiplex PCR, lists solely in-frame clones and lacks some. The sample shows about 1 million clones, approximately 68% of them seen only once. To note about this clone: The antigen is unknown.

Germline CDR1 reads SGHVS; CDR2 reads FNYEAQ. V lost 4 bases and J lost 3, with 16 bases in between. The CDR3 covers 15 residues. This TCR derives from a man aged 18-30 years in good health. The V and J genes are TRBV7-6 and TRBJ2-7; possible D gene TRBD2, 6 bases. The sample was memory CD4+ T cells sorted from blood. Subset noted: CD45RA-negative fraction. The CDR3 bases are TGTGCCAGCAGCTCCCAGGAGGGTATACTCTACGAGCAGTACTTC. This translates into CASSSQEGILYEQYF. The variable domain in full, completed from reference TRBV7-6 and TRBJ2-7, reads GAGVSQSPRYKVTKRGQDVALRCDPISGHVSLYWYRQALGQGPEFLTYFNYEAQQDKSGLPNDRFSAERPEGSISTLTIQRTEQRDSAMYRCASSSQEGILYEQYFGPGTRLTVT.